This T cell receptor beta chain stems from a study of blood T cell repertoires in COVID-19. On the study more broadly: The study drew acute and convalescent COVID-19 samples from the United States, Italy and Spain. The cDNA or gDNA used as material had been derived from T cells, B-cell-depleted T cells, or PBMCs.

CDR3 length: 12 residues. CDR1 and CDR2 from the germline V gene are SEHNR and FQNEAQ (reference sequence). V gave up 8 bases and J gave up 1 base, with 6 bases separating them. In the original workflow: Reference gene primer amplification gave nucleated cell count estimates. Sequencing was performed with immunoSEQ multiplex PCR; in TCRdb, only in-frame clones are kept and a portion is missing. From that table come the V and J calls and clone size; the DNA was used to work out D and trimming. The table has 90,000 to 120,000 clones, about nine tenths seen once; the top ten hold under 1.5%. The genes are TRBV7-9 and TRBJ1-5; D gene ambiguous. Sample: peripheral blood. This clonotype originated in a woman aged 30 to 39 with acute or convalescent COVID-19. Here the CDR3 DNA reads TGTGCCAGCTCGGGGAGCAATCAGCCCCAGCATTTT. This translates into CASSGSNQPQHF.